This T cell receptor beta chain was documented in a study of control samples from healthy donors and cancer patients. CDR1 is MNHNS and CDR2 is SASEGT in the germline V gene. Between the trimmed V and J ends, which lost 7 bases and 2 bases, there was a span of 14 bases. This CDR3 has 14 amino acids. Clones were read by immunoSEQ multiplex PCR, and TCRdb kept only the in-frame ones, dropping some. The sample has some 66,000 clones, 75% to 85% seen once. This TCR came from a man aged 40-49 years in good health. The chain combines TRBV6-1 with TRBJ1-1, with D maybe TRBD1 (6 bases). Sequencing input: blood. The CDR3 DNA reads TGTGCCAGCAACCGGGGACAAGATAACACTGAAGCTTTCTTT. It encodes CASNRGQDNTEAFF.